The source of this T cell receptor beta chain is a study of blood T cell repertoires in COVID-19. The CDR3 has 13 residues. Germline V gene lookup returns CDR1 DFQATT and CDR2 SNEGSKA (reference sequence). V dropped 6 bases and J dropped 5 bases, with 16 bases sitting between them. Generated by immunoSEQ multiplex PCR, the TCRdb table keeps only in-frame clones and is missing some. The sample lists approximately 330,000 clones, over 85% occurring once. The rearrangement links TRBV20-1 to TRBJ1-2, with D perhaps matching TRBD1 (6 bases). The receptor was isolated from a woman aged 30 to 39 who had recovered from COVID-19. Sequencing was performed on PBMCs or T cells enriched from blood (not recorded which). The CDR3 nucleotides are TGCAGTGCAAGTGTGGGGGCGGCATATGGCTACACCTTC. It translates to CSASVGAAYGYTF.